Shown below are 5 T cell receptor beta chains from a single sample sequenced in a study of blood T cells in healthy people across ages. It was with a sample-barcoded 5' primer and a J-beta primer mix that a second PCR of about 6 to 12 cycles was run. TCRdb independently ran MiXCR on the 5' RACE reads; one entry per CDR3 protein. There are approximately 790,000 distinct CDR3 sequences in the sample; around 62% occur only once, and roughly 26% lies in the top ten. The specimen sequenced was blood. These receptors were obtained from a man aged 25 to 40 in good health.

The chain has TRBV4-3 and TRBJ2-3, with 8 bases fitting TRBD2. Germline CDR1 reads LGHNA; CDR2 reads YSLEER. The CDR3 length is 17 residues. V shed 0 bases, J shed 3 bases, and the junction held 8 bases outside the gene matches. CDR3 sequence reads: CASSQDRNSGVTDTQYF. CDR3 coding DNA: TGCGCCAGCAGCCAAGATCGGAATAGCGGGGTTACAGATACGCAGTATTTT.

The chain carries TRBV29-1 and TRBJ2-3; a possible D gene is TRBD2 (5 bases). The ends were cut back, 4 bases at V and 3 bases at J, with 8 bases in the middle. Germline values: CDR1 SQVTM, CDR2 ANQGSEA. The CDR3 is 12 amino acids. DNA of the CDR3: TGCAGCGTTGCTGAGGGAACAGATACGCAGTATTTT. Its translation: CSVAEGTDTQYF.

The V call is TRBV4-1, the J call TRBJ2-3; D possibly uses TRBD1 or TRBD2 (5 bases each). With 6 bases removed from V and 1 base from J, the gap between germline ends came to 14 bases. The germline V gene has CDR1 MGHRA and CDR2 YSYEKL. This CDR3 spans 15 amino acids. For the CDR3, the DNA is TGCGCCAGCAGTCGAGGGGACCTGGGCACAGATACGCAGTATTTT. The encoded protein is CASSRGDLGTDTQYF.

The chain is built from TRBV15 and TRBJ2-1, with 10 bases lining up with TRBD2. Germline V CDR1 and CDR2: LNHNV, YYDKDF (reference sequence). This CDR3 has 18 residues. J was trimmed by 4 bases and V by 3 bases; bases with no gene match: 12. The CDR3 DNA sequence: TGTGCCACCAGCAGTCGGATGATAAGGACTAGCGGTTACAATGAGCAGTTCTTC. Amino acid sequence: CATSSRMIRTSGYNEQFF. The full variable domain, rest sourced from reference TRBV15 and TRBJ2-1, is DAMVIQNPRYQVTQFGKPVTLSCSQTLNHNVMYWYQQKSSQAPKLLFHYYDKDFNNEADTPDNFQSRRPNTSFCFLDIRSPGLGDTAMYLCATSSRMIRTSGYNEQFFGPGTRLTVL.

This clonotype was counted a single time. V gene TRBV20-1 combines with J gene TRBJ2-5; no clear D. Trimming left V 3 bases short and J 2 bases short, with 7 bases between. The CDR3 sequence is 12 residues long. CDR1 and CDR2 from the germline V gene are DFQATT and SNEGSKA (reference sequence). The CDR3 region has the DNA TGCAGTGCTAGTGGGTGGCAAGAGACCCAGTACTTC. It specifies CSASGWQETQYF.